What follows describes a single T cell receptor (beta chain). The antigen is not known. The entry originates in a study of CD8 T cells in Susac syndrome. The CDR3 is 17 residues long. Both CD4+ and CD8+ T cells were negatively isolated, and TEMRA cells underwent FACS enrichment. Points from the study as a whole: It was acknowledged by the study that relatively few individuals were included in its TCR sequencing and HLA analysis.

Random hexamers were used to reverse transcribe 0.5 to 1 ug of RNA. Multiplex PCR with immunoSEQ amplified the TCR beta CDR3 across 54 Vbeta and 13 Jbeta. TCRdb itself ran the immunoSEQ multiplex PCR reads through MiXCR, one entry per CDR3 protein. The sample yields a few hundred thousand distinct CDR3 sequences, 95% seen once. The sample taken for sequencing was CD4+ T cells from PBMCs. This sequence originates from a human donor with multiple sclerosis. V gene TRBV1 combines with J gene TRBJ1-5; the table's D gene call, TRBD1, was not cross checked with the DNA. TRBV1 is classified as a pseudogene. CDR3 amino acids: CTSSQRKGKDSNQPQHF. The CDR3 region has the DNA TGCACCAGCAGCCAACGGAAGGGGAAGGATAGCAATCAGCCCCAGCATTTT.